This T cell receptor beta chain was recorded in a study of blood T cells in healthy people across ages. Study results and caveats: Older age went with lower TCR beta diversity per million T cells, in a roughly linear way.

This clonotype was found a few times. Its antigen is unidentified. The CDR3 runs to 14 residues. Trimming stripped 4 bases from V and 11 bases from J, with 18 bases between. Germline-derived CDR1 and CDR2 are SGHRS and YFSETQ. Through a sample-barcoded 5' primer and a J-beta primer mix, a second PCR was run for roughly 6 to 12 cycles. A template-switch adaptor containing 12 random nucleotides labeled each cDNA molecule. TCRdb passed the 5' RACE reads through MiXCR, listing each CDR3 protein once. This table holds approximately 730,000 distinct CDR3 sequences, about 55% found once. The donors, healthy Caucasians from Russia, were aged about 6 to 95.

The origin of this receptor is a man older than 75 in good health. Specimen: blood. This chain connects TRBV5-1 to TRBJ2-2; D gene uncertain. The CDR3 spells CASSEEPGLGELFF. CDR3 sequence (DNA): TGCGCCAGCAGCGAGGAGCCTGGTTTAGGAGAGCTGTTTTTT.